This T cell receptor beta chain is from a study of T cells in Graves' hyperthyroidism and ophthalmopathy. The source material, RNA transcripts, was used to amplify TCR beta CDR3 regions. The HTBI primer set was used in a first-round RT-PCR of the TCR CDR3. TCRdb re-called the multiplex PCR reads with MiXCR, one entry per CDR3 protein. The top ten clones hold roughly 50% of a sample with fewer than 250,000 distinct CDR3 sequences, about 15% of them seen once. The CDR3 totals 14 residues. Germline CDR1 is SEHNR and CDR2 is FQNEAQ (reference sequence). Trimming shortened V by 5 bases and J by 0 bases, and 10 bases separated the two germline ends.

The sequence was collected from a man aged 50-60 years with Graves' hyperthyroidism. This chain links TRBV7-9 with TRBJ1-1; a weak D match, TRBD1 (5 bases). The source material was blood. CDR3 bases: TGTGCCAGCAGCATGACAGAAATGAACACTGAAGCTTTCTTT. Translated, it gives CASSMTEMNTEAFF.